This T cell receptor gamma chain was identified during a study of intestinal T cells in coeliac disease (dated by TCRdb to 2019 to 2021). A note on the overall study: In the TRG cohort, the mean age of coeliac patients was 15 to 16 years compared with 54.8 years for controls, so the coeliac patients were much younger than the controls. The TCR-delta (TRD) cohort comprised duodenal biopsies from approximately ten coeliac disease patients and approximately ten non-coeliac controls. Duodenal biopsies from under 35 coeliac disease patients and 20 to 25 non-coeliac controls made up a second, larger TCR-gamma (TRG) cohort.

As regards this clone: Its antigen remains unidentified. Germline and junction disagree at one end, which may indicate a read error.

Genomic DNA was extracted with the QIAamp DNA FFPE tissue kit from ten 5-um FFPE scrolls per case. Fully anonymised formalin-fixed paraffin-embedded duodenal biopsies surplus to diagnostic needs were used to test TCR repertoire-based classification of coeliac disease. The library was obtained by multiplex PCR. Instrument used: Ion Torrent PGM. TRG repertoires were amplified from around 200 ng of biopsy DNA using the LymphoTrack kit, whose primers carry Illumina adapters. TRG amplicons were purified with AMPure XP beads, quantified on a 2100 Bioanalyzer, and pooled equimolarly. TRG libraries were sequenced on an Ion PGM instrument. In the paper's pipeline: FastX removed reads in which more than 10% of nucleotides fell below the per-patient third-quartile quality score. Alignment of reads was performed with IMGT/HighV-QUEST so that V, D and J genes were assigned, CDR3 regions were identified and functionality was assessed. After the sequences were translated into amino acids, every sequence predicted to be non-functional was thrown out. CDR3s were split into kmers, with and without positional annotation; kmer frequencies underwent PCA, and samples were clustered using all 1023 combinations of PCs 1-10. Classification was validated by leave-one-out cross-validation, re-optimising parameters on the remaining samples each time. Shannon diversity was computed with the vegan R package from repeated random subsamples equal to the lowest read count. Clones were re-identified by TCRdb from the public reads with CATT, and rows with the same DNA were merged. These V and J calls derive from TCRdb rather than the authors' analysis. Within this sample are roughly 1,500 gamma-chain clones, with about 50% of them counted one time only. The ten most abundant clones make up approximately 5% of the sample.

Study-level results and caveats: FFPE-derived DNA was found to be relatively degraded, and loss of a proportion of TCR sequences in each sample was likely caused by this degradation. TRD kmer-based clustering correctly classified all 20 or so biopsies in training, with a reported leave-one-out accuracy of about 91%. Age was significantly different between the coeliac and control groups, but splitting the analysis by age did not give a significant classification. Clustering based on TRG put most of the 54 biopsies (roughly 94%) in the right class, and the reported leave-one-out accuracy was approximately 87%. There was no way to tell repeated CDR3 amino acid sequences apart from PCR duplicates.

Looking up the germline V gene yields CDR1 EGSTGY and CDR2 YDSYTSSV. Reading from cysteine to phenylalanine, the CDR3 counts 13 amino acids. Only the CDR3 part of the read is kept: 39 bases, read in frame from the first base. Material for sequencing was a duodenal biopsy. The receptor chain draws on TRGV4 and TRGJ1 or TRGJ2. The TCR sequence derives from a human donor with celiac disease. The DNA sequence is TGTGCCACCTGGAATGGTAATTATTATAAGAAACTCTTT. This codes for CATWNGNYYKKLF.